Given below is one T cell receptor (beta chain) in context. This specimen belongs to a study of T cell changes during pregnancy in multiple sclerosis. TCRdb keeps only in-frame clones here, not all; method: immunoSEQ multiplex PCR. The table has about 92,000 clones, approximately 95% seen once. Germline lookup yields CDR1 SQVTM and CDR2 ANQGSEA. V gave up 4 bases and J gave up 3 bases; unmatched junction bases: 7. CDR3 length equals 14 residues. The chain recombines TRBV29-1 with TRBJ2-7; TRBD1 agrees at 9 bases. This sample comprised peripheral blood, obtained in the first trimester of pregnancy. The TCR sequence derives from a female donor with multiple sclerosis, enrolled in a pregnancy study. CDR3 region: CSVGRTGVGYEQYF. DNA for the CDR3: TGCAGCGTTGGCCGGACAGGGGTAGGCTACGAGCAGTACTTC.